The 30 T cell receptor beta chains below come from one sample, sequenced in a study of cytomegalovirus exposure and HLA in healthy donors. The PCR contained 60 Vbeta and 13 Jbeta primers. The protocol was immunoSEQ multiplex PCR, while the TCRdb copy is restricted to in-frame clones and leaves out a portion. The table includes around 160,000 clones, 70% to 85% detected once. The specimen sequenced was PBMCs. All receptors derive from a man aged 45-60 years in good health and CMV-seropositive.

This clone came up a few times. The gene calls are TRBV4-3 and TRBJ2-1, with 7 nucleotides matching TRBD2. This CDR3 region has 15 residues. The V gene's germline CDR1 is LGHNA and CDR2 YSLEER. The V gene end was trimmed by 1 base and the J gene end by 6 bases; junction bases not matched to a gene: 6. The CDR3 coding sequence is TGCGCCAGCAGCCAAGTTCGGGACTATTTCAATGAGCAGTTCTTC. This translates into CASSQVRDYFNEQFF.

This clone turned up a few times. The chain has TRBV5-6 and TRBJ2-7, with D possibly matching TRBD2 (5 bases). CDR3 length: 15 residues. Per germline, CDR1 SGHDT and CDR2 YYEEEE. V was pared by 2 bases and J by 4 bases, with 16 bases between. The DNA of the CDR3 is TGTGCCAGCAGCTTAGGAGGTAGACAAGGATACGAGCAGTACTTC. Translating it yields CASSLGGRQGYEQYF.

V gene TRBV6-1 combines with J gene TRBJ1-6; TRBD1 might be the D (6 bases). CDR3 length: 15 amino acids. Trimming took off 1 base at V and 6 bases at J, with 10 bases between the two ends. CDR1 is MNHNS, CDR2 SASEGT, per germline. CDR3 nucleotide sequence: TGTGCCAGCAGTGAAGGACAGGCTTTTAATTCACCCCTCCACTTT. It is translated as CASSEGQAFNSPLHF.

This clone has a handful of counts. This chain connects TRBV7-3 to TRBJ1-4; D ambiguous. Trimming left V 6 bases short and J 8 bases short, with 13 bases between. The CDR3 loop spans 13 amino acids. CDR1 is SGHTA and CDR2 is FQGTGA in the germline V gene. Here the CDR3 reads CASRRVVGEKLFF. DNA for the CDR3: TGTGCCAGCAGGAGGGTGGTTGGGGAAAAACTGTTTTTT.

This chain uses TRBV5-6 with TRBJ2-3, with D perhaps TRBD2 (5 bases). Germline CDR1 and CDR2: SGHDT and YYEEEE. This CDR3 comprises 17 residues. The V end was cut by 0 bases, the J end by 6 bases, with 20 bases between. In DNA form, the CDR3 reads TGTGCCAGCAGCTTGGAAAGCCACGGGAAGGTATTGGATACGCAGTATTTT. Translated: CASSLESHGKVLDTQYF.

CDR3 nucleotide sequence: TGTGCCAGCAGCTTAGCGGAGTTATTCTGGAGCACCGGGGAGCTGTTTTTT. Translating gives CASSLAELFWSTGELFF. The rearrangement uses TRBV7-9 and TRBJ2-2; D is ambiguous. The CDR3 extends over 17 amino acids. CDR1 and CDR2 from the germline V gene are SEHNR and FQNEAQ (reference sequence). Trimming removed 0 bases from V and 4 bases from J, with 15 bases in between.

The CDR3 here is CASRVLLAGGSEQYF. CDR3 bases: TGTGCCAGCAGGGTTTTACTAGCGGGGGGATCCGAGCAGTACTTC. V gene TRBV2 combines with J gene TRBJ2-7; the match to TRBD2 covers 12 bases. Looked up from germline, CDR1 is SNHLY and CDR2 is FYNNEI. The CDR3 is 15 amino acids. V lost 6 bases to trimming and J lost 6 bases; unmatched junction nucleotides: 9.

The chain uses TRBV9 and TRBJ2-1, with TRBD1 matching 7 bases. Germline lookup yields CDR1 SGDLS and CDR2 YYNGEE. After removal of 4 bases from V and 9 bases from J, the junction contained 13 bases not matched to a gene. This CDR3 is built from 15 residues. The CDR3 reads CASSSAGTVIGEQFF. The DNA for the CDR3 is TGTGCCAGCAGCTCCGCCGGGACAGTGATCGGTGAGCAGTTCTTC.

In its sample, this clone was seen once. The chain recombines TRBV27 with TRBJ2-1, with 11 bases identical to TRBD2. V dropped 7 bases and J dropped 8; count of bases not matched to a gene: 16. Germline V gene lookup returns CDR1 MNHEY and CDR2 SMNVEV (reference sequence). CDR3 length: 17 residues. The DNA for the CDR3 is TGTGCCAGCACTCTCAGAACGGGACTAGCGGTCGCCCATGAGCAGTTCTTC. Protein sequence: CASTLRTGLAVAHEQFF.

A single count supports this clone. The chain combines TRBV5-1 with TRBJ2-7, with TRBD1 matching 8 bases. The germline V gene has CDR1 SGHRS and CDR2 YFSETQ. With 2 bases clipped from V and 2 bases from J, the junction kept 6 bases outside the gene matches. The CDR3 runs 15 residues. CDR3 bases: TGCGCCAGCAGCTTACAGGGGGAACCCACCTACGAGCAGTACTTC. It encodes CASSLQGEPTYEQYF.

CDR3 DNA: TGTGCCAGCAGCTTTGGGCGGGGTCGCCAAGAGACCCAGTACTTC. This sequence encodes CASSFGRGRQETQYF. The chain combines TRBV7-9 with TRBJ2-5; perhaps TRBD2 as D (6 bases). CDR3 length: 15 residues. Per germline, CDR1 SEHNR and CDR2 FQNEAQ (reference sequence). V dropped 3 bases and J dropped 1 base, with 12 bases sitting between them.

V is TRBV6-1 and J is TRBJ1-3; no definite D call. The V end was cut by 7 bases, the J end by 4 bases, with 11 bases between. CDR3 length: 13 amino acids. Germline CDR1 MNHNS, CDR2 SASEGT. The CDR3 loop reads CASNQLSGNTIYF. The DNA for the CDR3 is TGTGCCAGCAACCAGTTATCAGGAAACACCATATATTTT.

The V call is TRBV6-5, the J call TRBJ2-5; 7 nucleotides match TRBD1. Germline lookup yields CDR1 MNHEY and CDR2 SVGAGI. The CDR3 length is 13 residues. J lost 11 bases, V lost 5 bases, and 11 bases had no gene match. In DNA, the CDR3 is TGTGCCAGCAGTACCGACAGGGTGGAGGTGCAGTACTTC. This gives the protein CASSTDRVEVQYF.

The chain is built from TRBV7-9 and TRBJ1-1; D remains ambiguous. This CDR3 is built from 14 residues. Germline V gene sequence: CDR1 SEHNR, CDR2 FQNEAQ (reference sequence). V lost 5 bases, J lost 0 bases, and 10 bases lay in between. The chain's CDR3 is CASSLQSMNTEAFF. The CDR3 DNA sequence: TGTGCCAGCAGCCTACAGTCCATGAACACTGAAGCTTTCTTT.

CDR3 sequence: CASSYSTIRGNEQFF. The CDR3 DNA is TGTGCCAGCAGTTACTCGACAATACGGGGCAATGAGCAGTTCTTC. The chain carries TRBV6-5 and TRBJ2-1, with a possible D match to TRBD2 (5 bases). CDR3 length: 15 amino acids. V was cut by 0 bases and J by 6 bases, with 12 bases left in between. The germline gives CDR1 MNHEY, CDR2 SVGAGI.

The chain recombines TRBV7-8 with TRBJ1-3; no firm D call. Germline lookup yields CDR1 SGHVS and CDR2 FQNEAQ. The CDR3 runs to 17 residues. Between the trimmed V and J ends, which lost 4 bases and 4 bases, there was a span of 20 bases. The CDR3 loop is CASSWNVQAGSGNTIYF. DNA for the CDR3: TGTGCCAGCAGCTGGAATGTCCAGGCGGGTTCCGGAAACACCATATATTTT. Full variable domain (outside the CDR3, taken from reference TRBV7-8 and TRBJ1-3): GAGVSQSPRYKVAKRGQDVALRCDPISGHVSLFWYQQALGQGPEFLTYFQNEAQLDKSGLPSDRFFAERPEGSVSTLKIQRTQQEDSAVYLCASSWNVQAGSGNTIYFGEGSWLTVV.

The rearrangement links TRBV5-4 to TRBJ2-2; possibly TRBD1 for D (6 bases). Germline loops: CDR1 SGHNT, CDR2 YYREEE (reference sequence). Trimming took off 0 bases at V and 10 bases at J, with 16 bases between the two ends. This CDR3 is built from 15 residues. The chain's CDR3 is CASSLGSTGVAELFF. Written as DNA, the CDR3 is TGTGCCAGCAGCTTGGGTTCGACAGGTGTAGCGGAGCTGTTTTTT.

CDR3 DNA: TGTGCCAGTAGTAACCGGGAGGTCCTCACTGAAGCTTTCTTT. This sequence encodes CASSNREVLTEAFF. The V call is TRBV19, the J call TRBJ1-1, with D uncertain. V was cut by 4 bases and J by 4 bases, with 13 bases left in between. CDR3 length: 14 residues. The V gene's germline CDR1 is LNHDA and CDR2 SQIVND (reference sequence).

This chain links TRBV27 with TRBJ2-1; TRBD1 might be the D (5 bases). CDR1 and CDR2 from the germline V gene are MNHEY and SMNVEV (reference sequence). V was trimmed by 5 bases and J by 8 bases, leaving 16 bases between them. This CDR3 has 14 residues. DNA of the CDR3: TGTGCCAGCAGTCGATGGGGCACGAGAGATGAGCAGTTCTTC. It is translated as CASSRWGTRDEQFF.

The chain links TRBV11-3 to TRBJ1-3; D remains ambiguous. V lost 3 bases and J lost 2, with 8 bases in between. Germline CDR1 reads SGHNT; CDR2 reads YENEEA. The CDR3 sequence is 14 residues long. This CDR3 reads CASSLSGPGNTIYF. The CDR3 DNA follows: TGTGCCAGCAGCTTGAGTGGTCCTGGAAACACCATATATTTT.

V and J are TRBV6-1 and TRBJ2-7; 7 positions match TRBD2. Germline trimming cut 6 bases from V and 3 bases from J; bases unmatched to any gene: 8. The CDR3 consists of 14 residues. Germline CDR1 reads MNHNS; CDR2 reads SASEGT. In DNA, the CDR3 is TGTGCCAGCAGGGATTTAGCGGGTCTCTACGAGCAGTACTTC. This translates into CASRDLAGLYEQYF.

For this clone: One end of the junction varies from germline; a read error may be responsible. The same CDR3 can be traced to other DNA sequences in this sample. The chain combines TRBV25-1 with TRBJ1-2, with D tentatively TRBD1 (5 bases). From germline, CDR1 is MGHDK and CDR2 SYGVNS. This CDR3 is 15 amino acids long. This chain's CDR3 is CASSGTGTEGYGYTF. The CDR3 region has the DNA TGTGCCAGCAGTGGAACCGGGACTGAGGGCTATGGCTATACCTTC.

The chain joins TRBV9 to TRBJ1-1, with a weak D call TRBD1 (6 bases). The CDR3 is 14 residues long. The V end lost 2 bases, the J end lost 4 bases, and 12 bases lay between the germline ends. The germline V gene encodes CDR1 SGDLS and CDR2 YYNGEE. The CDR3 DNA reads as TGTGCCAGCAGCGTGGGGGGGCCTGTCACTGAAGCTTTCTTT. Amino acids: CASSVGGPVTEAFF.

The rearrangement uses TRBV12-5 and TRBJ2-1, with D possibly matching TRBD1 (5 bases). Between the trimmed V and J ends, which lost 1 base and 5 bases, there was a span of 9 bases. This CDR3 contains 14 residues. CDR1 and CDR2 (germline): LGHNT, FRNRAP. CDR3 in amino acids: CASGLGQGDNEQFF. In DNA, the CDR3 is TGTGCTAGTGGTTTGGGCCAGGGCGACAATGAGCAGTTCTTC.

This chain links TRBV4-2 with TRBJ2-1, with 7 nucleotides matching TRBD2. Germline trimming cut 6 bases from V and 4 bases from J; bases unmatched to any gene: 9. Germline assignment: CDR1 LGHNA and CDR2 YNFKEQ. The CDR3 has 15 residues. The CDR3 bases are TGTGCCAGCAGTTCAACAGCGGGGAAGTACAATGAGCAGTTCTTC. This codes for CASSSTAGKYNEQFF.

The chain has TRBV10-3 and TRBJ2-5; 9 bases match TRBD2. Germline V gene data show CDR1 as ENHRY and CDR2 as SYGVKD. V lost 2 bases and J lost 5; bases outside the gene matches: 6. This CDR3 contains 15 residues. CDR3 sequence: CAISEGLAFRETQYF. The CDR3 coding sequence is TGTGCCATCAGTGAGGGACTAGCGTTTCGGGAGACCCAGTACTTC.

As for this clone: The same CDR3 arises from other DNA sequences in this sample as well. The chain carries TRBV6-5 and TRBJ1-1; TRBD1 matches 8 bases. The V gene end was trimmed by 0 bases and the J gene end by 11 bases; junction bases not matched to a gene: 2. CDR1 is MNHEY and CDR2 is SVGAGI in the germline V gene. This CDR3 has 12 amino acids. CDR3 loop: CASSYSDRVAFF. The CDR3 DNA sequence: TGTGCCAGCAGTTACTCGGACAGGGTTGCTTTCTTT.

CDR3 loop: CASSLNPGDGYTF. The CDR3, as DNA: TGTGCCAGCAGCTTAAATCCCGGGGATGGCTACACCTTC. This sequence joins TRBV7-2 and TRBJ1-2, with D unclear. The germline CDR1 and CDR2 sequences are SGHTA and FQGNSA. This CDR3 has 13 residues. The V and J ends lost 2 bases and 6 bases respectively, with 10 bases between them.

In its sample, this clone was seen once. The genes are TRBV5-4 and TRBJ2-5; 7 bases align to TRBD2. Per the germline V gene, CDR1 is SGHNT and CDR2 is YYREEE (reference sequence). This CDR3 has 16 residues. The V gene end was trimmed by 1 base and the J gene end by 5 bases; junction bases not matched to a gene: 11. The CDR3 coding sequence is TGTGCCAGCAGCTTGACTAGCGCCGGGTCTTGGGAGACCCAGTACTTC. Translation gives CASSLTSAGSWETQYF.

The chain uses TRBV6-5 and TRBJ1-6, with 8 bases identical to TRBD1. V dropped 6 bases and J dropped 10; count of bases not matched to a gene: 8. In germline, CDR1 is MNHEY, CDR2 SVGAGI. There are 14 residues in the CDR3. CDR3 protein: CASRWTGSGSPLHF. The CDR3 nucleotides are TGTGCCAGCAGATGGACAGGGTCGGGCTCACCCCTCCACTTT.